This T cell receptor beta chain was recorded in a study of blood T cell repertoires in COVID-19. The CDR3 contains 17 residues. V dropped 0 bases and J dropped 0 bases, with 12 bases sitting between them. CDR1 is LNHNV, CDR2 YYDKDF, per germline (reference sequence). Only in-frame clones appear in the TCRdb table, and some are missing; sequencing was by immunoSEQ multiplex PCR. The table lists roughly 42,000 clones, 70% to 90% of them singletons. The clonotype was recovered from a human donor in a cohort sampled during active COVID-19. Sequenced sample: peripheral blood. The genes are TRBV15 and TRBJ2-1, with a tentative D call TRBD1 (5 bases). The CDR3 bases are TGTGCCACCAGCAGAGATCCAGGGCCCCACTCCTACAATGAGCAGTTCTTC. Its translation is CATSRDPGPHSYNEQFF.